A selection of T cell receptor beta chains follows, all from one sample in a study of PD-1 and CTLA-4 blockade in melanoma. This table comes from immunoSEQ multiplex PCR, and its TCRdb copy is limited to in-frame clones, with some not included. The table records 10,000 or so clones, 75% to 85% of them present only once. The sample here was CD8+ T cells from peripheral blood, taken from a patient given anti-PD-1 treatment. Source of these receptors: a human donor with melanoma. Each CDR3 is given with its conserved first and last residue. The D gene is left open where the match is weak. Clone sizes are given selectively: once, few, many, or a class where the clone is expanded.

v_call	d_call	clone_size	j_call	cdr3_aa	cdr3_nt
TRBV6-4	TRBD2	NA	TRBJ2-7	CASSAYSSGIYEQYF	TGTGCCAGCAGTGCCTACTCAAGCGGGATCTACGAGCAGTACTTC
TRBV5-4	NA	few	TRBJ2-1	CASRRGPTSRNGEQFF	TGTGCCAGCAGGCGTGGGCCTACTAGCCGGAACGGTGAGCAGTTCTTC
TRBV7-6	NA	NA	TRBJ2-7	CASSLVAASYEQYF	TGTGCCAGCAGCTTAGTTGCTGCCTCCTACGAGCAGTACTTC
TRBV4-2	TRBD2	NA	TRBJ2-7	CASSPPSGYEQYF	TGTGCCAGCAGCCCTCCTAGCGGCTACGAGCAGTACTTC
TRBV2	TRBD1	NA	TRBJ2-5	CASRGGTGGYYQETQYF	TGTGCCAGCAGAGGCGGGACAGGGGGATATTACCAAGAGACCCAGTACTTC
TRBV27	NA	NA	TRBJ2-1	CASSSGAGAYNEQFF	TGTGCCAGCAGTTCGGGCGCGGGGGCATACAATGAGCAGTTCTTC
TRBV29-1	TRBD2	once	TRBJ2-2	CSGLAINTGELFF	TGCAGCGGACTAGCGATCAACACCGGGGAGCTGTTTTTT
TRBV7-9	NA	NA	TRBJ2-7	CASSFGESYEQYF	TGTGCCAGCAGCTTCGGGGAGTCCTACGAGCAGTACTTC
TRBV5-4	TRBD2	NA	TRBJ2-3	CASSLEGMREGLYTQYF	TGTGCCAGCAGCTTGGAAGGGATGCGGGAGGGCCTATATACGCAGTATTTT
TRBV11-3	NA	NA	TRBJ1-1	CASSLETLGDTEAFF	TGTGCCAGCAGCTTAGAGACGCTCGGGGACACTGAAGCTTTCTTT
TRBV7-8	NA	NA	TRBJ2-7	CASSQIVFQGSSSYEQYF	TGTGCCAGCAGCCAGATCGTATTTCAGGGGTCAAGCTCCTACGAGCAGTACTTC
TRBV5-4	TRBD2	NA	TRBJ2-3	CASSSSGTSEGTQYF	TGTGCCAGCAGCTCTTCCGGGACTAGCGAGGGTACGCAGTATTTT
TRBV7-8	NA	NA	TRBJ1-2	CASSLSKANYGYTF	TGTGCCAGCAGCCTCTCGAAGGCTAACTATGGCTACACCTTC
TRBV30	NA	once	TRBJ2-2	CAWSVSGGELFF	TGTGCCTGGAGTGTATCCGGCGGGGAGCTGTTTTTT
TRBV30	NA	NA	TRBJ2-5	CAWSVGGQETQYF	TGTGCCTGGAGTGTAGGCGGGCAAGAGACCCAGTACTTC
TRBV11-3	TRBD1	NA	TRBJ2-2	CASSYPTGGDPNTGELFF	TGTGCCAGCAGCTATCCTACAGGGGGCGACCCGAACACCGGGGAGCTGTTTTTT
TRBV27	NA	NA	TRBJ1-4	CASATRAARAEKLFF	TGTGCCAGCGCCACGCGAGCGGCCAGGGCTGAAAAACTGTTTTTT
TRBV13	NA	NA	TRBJ2-2	CASSFANTGELFF	TGTGCCAGCAGCTTCGCGAACACCGGGGAGCTGTTTTTT
TRBV19	NA	NA	TRBJ1-5	CASSENGHQPQHF	TGTGCCAGTAGCGAGAACGGCCATCAGCCCCAGCATTTT
TRBV19	TRBD2	NA	TRBJ2-1	CASMGGVYNEQFF	TGTGCCAGTATGGGGGGGGTCTACAATGAGCAGTTCTTC
TRBV7-9	NA	NA	TRBJ2-2	CASNPTGTNTGELFF	TGTGCCAGCAACCCGACCGGCACCAACACCGGGGAGCTGTTTTTT
TRBV7-9	NA	NA	TRBJ1-3	CASRGAGNTIYF	TGTGCCAGCAGAGGGGCTGGAAACACCATATATTTT
TRBV7-9	TRBD1	NA	TRBJ1-2	CASSSDRVVYGYTF	TGTGCCAGCAGTTCCGACAGGGTAGTCTATGGCTACACCTTC
TRBV7-9	NA	NA	TRBJ1-1	CASRRGDPNTEAFF	TGTGCCAGCAGGCGGGGAGACCCGAACACTGAAGCTTTCTTT
TRBV5-1	NA	NA	TRBJ2-1	CASSLQGVHSYNEQFF	TGCGCCAGCAGCTTACAGGGAGTTCACTCCTACAATGAGCAGTTCTTC
TRBV27	TRBD2	NA	TRBJ2-1	CASSPLGGRKDEQFF	TGTGCCAGCAGCCCACTAGGCGGGAGGAAAGATGAGCAGTTCTTC
TRBV2	TRBD2	NA	TRBJ2-3	CASSDGTSDSTDTQYF	TGTGCCAGCAGTGACGGGACTAGCGATAGCACAGATACGCAGTATTTT
TRBV25-1	NA	NA	TRBJ1-1	CASSGEKWNTEAFF	TGTGCCAGCAGTGGGGAAAAATGGAACACTGAAGCTTTCTTT
TRBV29-1	NA	NA	TRBJ2-6	CSVEGLGFSGANVLTF	TGCAGCGTTGAAGGCCTAGGGTTCTCTGGGGCCAACGTCCTGACTTTC
TRBV11-2	TRBD1	NA	TRBJ2-7	CASSPPDDRDVPYEQYF	TGTGCCAGCAGCCCACCCGACGACAGGGATGTACCCTACGAGCAGTACTTC
TRBV3-1/TRBV3-2	TRBD1	NA	TRBJ2-7	CASSLPGQQFYEQYF	TGTGCCAGCAGCCTACCGGGACAGCAGTTCTACGAGCAGTACTTC
TRBV12-3/TRBV12-4	NA	NA	TRBJ2-3	CASSLADTQYF	TGTGCCAGCAGTTTAGCGGATACGCAGTATTTT
TRBV19	TRBD2	NA	TRBJ2-5	CASSRVAGGPLGETQYF	TGTGCCAGTAGTCGGGTAGCGGGAGGCCCCCTGGGGGAGACCCAGTACTTC
TRBV9	NA	NA	TRBJ2-5	CASSPGTLLQETQYF	TGTGCCAGCAGCCCCGGGACGCTGCTCCAAGAGACCCAGTACTTC
TRBV30	TRBD2	NA	TRBJ2-3	CAGLAENTDTQYF	TGTGCCGGACTAGCGGAGAACACAGATACGCAGTATTTT
TRBV25-1	TRBD1	NA	TRBJ1-2	CASSEYAAGGAVTF	TGTGCCAGCAGTGAATATGCGGCAGGGGGCGCGGTCACCTTC
TRBV7-9	NA	NA	TRBJ1-4	CASSLMVRGELFF	TGTGCCAGCAGCTTGATGGTCCGGGGGGAACTGTTTTTT
TRBV9	NA	once	TRBJ2-2	CASSVGLRTGELFF	TGTGCCAGCAGCGTGGGACTCCGCACCGGGGAGCTGTTTTTT
TRBV7-9	TRBD1	NA	TRBJ1-4	CASSFQGAQDEKLFF	TGTGCCAGCAGCTTCCAGGGGGCGCAAGATGAAAAACTGTTTTTT
TRBV2	TRBD1	NA	TRBJ1-2	CASSEVSTGTGKGYTF	TGTGCCAGCAGTGAAGTCAGTACCGGGACAGGAAAAGGCTACACCTTC
TRBV21-1	NA	few	TRBJ2-7	CAGTRASGSRVRNYEQYF	TGTGCCGGGACCAGGGCTAGCGGGAGTCGAGTAAGGAATTACGAGCAGTACTTC
TRBV6-5	NA	NA	TRBJ2-7	CASSYLRDGNYEQYF	TGTGCCAGCAGTTATCTGAGGGACGGGAACTACGAGCAGTACTTC
TRBV6-4	NA	NA	TRBJ2-1	CASSEGTASYNEQFF	TGTGCCAGCAGTGAAGGGACTGCATCCTACAATGAGCAGTTCTTC
TRBV7-2	NA	NA	TRBJ1-1	CASSLNRLGPEAFF	TGTGCCAGCAGCTTGAACAGACTCGGACCGGAAGCTTTCTTT
TRBV12-3/TRBV12-4	NA	NA	TRBJ2-1	CASSFIGNEQFF	TGTGCCAGCAGTTTTATTGGTAATGAGCAGTTCTTC
TRBV30	NA	NA	TRBJ1-2	CAWSRKVANYGYTF	TGTGCCTGGAGTAGAAAGGTAGCTAACTATGGCTACACCTTC
TRBV4-1	TRBD1	NA	TRBJ1-6	CASSQRDSQPNSPLHF	TGCGCCAGCAGCCAAAGGGACAGTCAACCTAATTCACCCCTCCACTTT
TRBV28	TRBD1	NA	TRBJ1-5	CASDRGLPNQPQHF	TGTGCCAGCGACAGGGGATTACCGAATCAGCCCCAGCATTTT
TRBV2	TRBD1	NA	TRBJ1-4	CASGRTGREKLFF	TGTGCCAGCGGCAGGACAGGGCGGGAAAAACTGTTTTTT
TRBV5-6	TRBD2	NA	TRBJ2-1	CASSLAASGSSYNEQFF	TGTGCCAGCAGCTTGGCGGCTAGCGGTAGCTCCTACAATGAGCAGTTCTTC
TRBV11-3	TRBD2	NA	TRBJ2-1	CASSLSGSSYNEQFF	TGTGCCAGCAGCCTTAGCGGGAGCTCCTACAATGAGCAGTTCTTC
TRBV3-1/TRBV3-2	NA	NA	TRBJ1-3	CASSQDLGNTIYF	TGTGCCAGCAGCCAAGATCTAGGAAACACCATATATTTT
TRBV5-5	TRBD2	once	TRBJ2-2	CASSPGTRFFGELFF	TGTGCCAGCAGCCCCGGGACTAGGTTTTTCGGGGAGCTGTTTTTT
TRBV19	TRBD1	NA	TRBJ1-3	CASSTDRDRGGNTIYF	TGTGCCAGTAGTACGGACCGGGACAGAGGTGGAAACACCATATATTTT
TRBV4-3	NA	few	TRBJ2-7	CASSQDFRTYEQYF	TGCGCCAGCAGCCAAGATTTCAGGACCTACGAGCAGTACTTC
TRBV11-1	NA	once	TRBJ1-2	CASSSTAGGGYTF	TGTGCCAGCAGCTCGACAGCAGGAGGGGGCTACACCTTC
TRBV5-6	NA	large	TRBJ2-7	CASSSTGWDYEQYF	TGTGCCAGCAGCTCCACAGGGTGGGACTACGAGCAGTACTTC
TRBV30	TRBD1	NA	TRBJ1-1	CAWSTGTGGVTFF	TGTGCCTGGAGTACAGGGACAGGGGGAGTAACTTTCTTT
TRBV5-5	TRBD2	NA	TRBJ2-3	CASSGGLAGTDTQYF	TGTGCCAGCAGCGGTGGACTAGCGGGCACAGATACGCAGTATTTT
TRBV7-8	NA	NA	TRBJ1-5	CASSLGVGGNQPQHF	TGTGCCAGCAGCCTAGGTGTGGGGGGCAATCAGCCCCAGCATTTT